This T cell receptor beta chain emerged from a study of blood T cell repertoires in COVID-19. Study-level background: Samples representing acute and convalescent COVID-19 were sourced from the United States, Italy and Spain. PBMCs, B-cell-depleted T cells, or T cells were the source of the cDNA or gDNA that made up the material.

Per the study methods: Estimated nucleated cell counts came from reference gene primer amplification. The method was immunoSEQ multiplex PCR; TCRdb's version includes in-frame clones alone and lacks a portion of them. That table supplies the V and J calls and clone size; D and trimming were determined from the DNA. This table holds about 80,000 clones, more than 65% found once. Germline V CDR1 and CDR2: SEHNR, FQNEAQ (reference sequence). The CDR3 covers 14 residues. Trimming took 9 bases from V and 0 from J, leaving 14 bases between them. The chain recombines TRBV7-9 with TRBJ1-1; possible D gene TRBD1, 5 bases. The sample taken for sequencing was peripheral blood. The receptor was derived from an elderly man with acute or convalescent COVID-19. In DNA form, the CDR3 reads TGTGCCAGTCCGGACCGACAGTTGAACACTGAAGCTTTCTTT. Its translation: CASPDRQLNTEAFF.